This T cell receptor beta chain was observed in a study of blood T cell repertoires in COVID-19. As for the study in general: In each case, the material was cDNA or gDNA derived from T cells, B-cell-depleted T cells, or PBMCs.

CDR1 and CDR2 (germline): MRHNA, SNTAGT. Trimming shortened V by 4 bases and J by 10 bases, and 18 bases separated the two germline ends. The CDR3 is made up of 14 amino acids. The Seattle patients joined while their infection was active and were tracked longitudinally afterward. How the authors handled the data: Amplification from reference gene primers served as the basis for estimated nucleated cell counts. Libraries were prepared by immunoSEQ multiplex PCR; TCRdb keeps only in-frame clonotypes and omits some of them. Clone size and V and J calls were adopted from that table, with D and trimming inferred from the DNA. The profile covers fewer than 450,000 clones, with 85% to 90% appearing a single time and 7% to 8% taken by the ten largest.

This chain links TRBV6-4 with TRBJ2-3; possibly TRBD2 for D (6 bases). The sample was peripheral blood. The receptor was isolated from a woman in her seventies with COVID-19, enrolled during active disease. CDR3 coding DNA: TGTGCCAGCAGTGTTCAAGGAGCGGGCCTGCCGCAGTATTTT. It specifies CASSVQGAGLPQYF.